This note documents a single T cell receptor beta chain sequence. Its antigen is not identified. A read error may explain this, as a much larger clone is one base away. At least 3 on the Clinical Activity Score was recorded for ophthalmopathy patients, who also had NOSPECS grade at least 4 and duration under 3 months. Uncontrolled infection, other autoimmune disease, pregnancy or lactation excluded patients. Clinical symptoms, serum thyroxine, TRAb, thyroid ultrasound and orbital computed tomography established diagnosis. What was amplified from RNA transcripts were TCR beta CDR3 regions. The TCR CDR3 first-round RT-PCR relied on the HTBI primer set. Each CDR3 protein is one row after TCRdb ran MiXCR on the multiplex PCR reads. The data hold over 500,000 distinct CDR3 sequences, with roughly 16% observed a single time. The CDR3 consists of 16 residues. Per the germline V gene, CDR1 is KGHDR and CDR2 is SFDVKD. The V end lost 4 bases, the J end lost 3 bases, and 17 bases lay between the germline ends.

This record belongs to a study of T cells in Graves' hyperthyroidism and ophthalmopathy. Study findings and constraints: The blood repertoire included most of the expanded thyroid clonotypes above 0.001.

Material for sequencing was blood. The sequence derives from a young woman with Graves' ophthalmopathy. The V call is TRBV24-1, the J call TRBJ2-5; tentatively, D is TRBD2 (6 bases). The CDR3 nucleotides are TGTGCCACCAGTGAAGCCGGACGGGGGAGAGAAGAGACCCAGTACTTC. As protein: CATSEAGRGREETQYF.